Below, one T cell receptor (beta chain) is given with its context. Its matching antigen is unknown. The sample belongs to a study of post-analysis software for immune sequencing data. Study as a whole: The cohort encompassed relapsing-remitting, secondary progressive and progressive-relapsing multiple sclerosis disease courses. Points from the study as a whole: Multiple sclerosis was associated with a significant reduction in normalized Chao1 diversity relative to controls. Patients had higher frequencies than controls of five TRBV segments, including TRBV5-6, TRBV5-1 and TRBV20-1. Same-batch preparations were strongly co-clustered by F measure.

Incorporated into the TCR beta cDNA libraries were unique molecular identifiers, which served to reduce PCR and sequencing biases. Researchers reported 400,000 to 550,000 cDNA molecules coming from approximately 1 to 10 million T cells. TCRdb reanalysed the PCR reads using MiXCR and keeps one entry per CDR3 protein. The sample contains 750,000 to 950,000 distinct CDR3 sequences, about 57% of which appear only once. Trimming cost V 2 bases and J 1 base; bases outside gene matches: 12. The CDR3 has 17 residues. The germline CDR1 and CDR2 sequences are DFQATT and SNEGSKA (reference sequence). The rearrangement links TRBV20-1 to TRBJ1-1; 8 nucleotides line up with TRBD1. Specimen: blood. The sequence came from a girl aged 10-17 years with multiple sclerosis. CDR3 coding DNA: TGCAGTGCTAGACCACCGGACAGGGATATTCCGAACACTGAAGCTTTCTTT. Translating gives CSARPPDRDIPNTEAFF.